This T cell receptor beta chain was sequenced in a study of cytomegalovirus exposure and HLA in healthy donors. Amplification used 60 Vbeta primers and 13 Jbeta primers. Assay: immunoSEQ multiplex PCR; the TCRdb copy retains only in-frame clones and omits some. This sample yields hundreds of thousands of clones, of which about 90% are seen a single time; roughly 2.3% belongs to the top ten. Sequencing input: PBMCs. The origin of this receptor is a woman aged 18 to 35 in good health and CMV-seronegative.

The CDR3 DNA reads as TGTGCCAGCAGCAGAACGCCCCGGGGACAGGGTTACGAGCAGTACTTC. It encodes CASSRTPRGQGYEQYF. The chain is built from TRBV11-2 and TRBJ2-7; 9 bases line up with TRBD1. CDR3 length: 16 amino acids. CDR1 SGHAT and CDR2 FQNNGV come from the germline V gene. J was trimmed by 4 bases and V by 5 bases; bases with no gene match: 12.